The entry that follows covers one T cell receptor beta chain sequence. The sample originates from a study of shared clonotypes between healthy human individuals. The CDR3 extends over 15 amino acids. From germline, CDR1 is MNHEY and CDR2 SVGAGI. Trimming pared 5 bases from V and 0 bases from J, leaving 11 bases between. Profiled with immunoSEQ multiplex PCR; TCRdb holds only in-frame clones, not every one. The table has about 2.4 million clones, more than 85% seen once. Sequencing was carried out using naive CD4+ T cells from PBMCs. Subset reported: CD45RA+ positively selected. This sequence was found in a young man in good health. Some clones in this sample may be carry-over from other donors' samples. V usage is TRBV6-5 and J usage is TRBJ1-3; D possibly corresponds to TRBD1 (5 bases). The CDR3 region is CASSRDLDSGNTIYF. For the CDR3, the DNA is TGTGCCAGCAGTAGGGACCTAGACTCTGGAAACACCATATATTTT.